The 7 T cell receptor beta chains presented below share a single source sample, sequenced in a study of blood T cell repertoires in COVID-19. The data were produced by immunoSEQ multiplex PCR, yet TCRdb's version contains in-frame clones alone and is incomplete. Here the sample spans 200,000 to 250,000 clones, 75% to 85% being singletons. The sample was peripheral blood. Every receptor here comes from a woman aged 70-85 years with COVID-19, enrolled during active disease.

V is TRBV29-1 and J is TRBJ1-4; D may be TRBD1 (5 bases). Germline V lookup: CDR1 SQVTM, CDR2 ANQGSEA. V dropped 6 bases and J dropped 4 bases, with 15 bases sitting between them. The CDR3 spans 14 residues. The CDR3 protein is CSVSARAFNEKLFF. DNA of the CDR3: TGCAGCGTCAGCGCCAGGGCCTTTAATGAAAAACTGTTTTTT.

This clone was seen only a few times. This chain joins TRBV6-5 and TRBJ1-1; D uncertain. V was shortened by 2 bases and J by 6 bases, with 19 bases between the two germline ends. This CDR3 has 16 residues. Germline-derived CDR1 and CDR2 are MNHEY and SVGAGI. The CDR3 DNA reads as TGTGCCAGCAGTTACCATGGAGGGCTTGAGATTTCTGAAGCTTTCTTT. This translates into CASSYHGGLEISEAFF.

The CDR3 nucleotides read TGTGCCAGCAGCTTACAACCAACCGACAGCGAGCAGTTCTTC. Translating gives CASSLQPTDSEQFF. This chain uses TRBV11-3 with TRBJ2-1, with D perhaps TRBD1 (5 bases). V was shortened by 2 bases and J by 10 bases, with 15 bases between the two germline ends. CDR1 and CDR2 from the germline V gene are SGHNT and YENEEA. CDR3 length: 14 amino acids.

The J gene is TRBJ2-5, the V gene TRBV7-2; D perhaps matches TRBD1 (5 bases). V dropped 1 base and J dropped 7 bases, with 16 bases sitting between them. Germline V gene lookup returns CDR1 SGHTA and CDR2 FQGNSA. The CDR3 loop spans 15 amino acids. The CDR3 region is CASSLVRQQMGTQYF. For the CDR3, the DNA is TGTGCCAGCAGCTTAGTGAGACAGCAGATGGGGACCCAGTACTTC. Drawing the rest from reference TRBV7-2 and TRBJ2-5, the complete variable domain is GAGVSQSPSNKVTEKGKDVELRCDPISGHTALYWYRQSLGQGLEFLIYFQGNSAPDKSGLPSDRFSAERTGGSVSTLTIQRTQQEDSAVYLCASSLVRQQMGTQYFGPGTRLLVL.

The chain carries TRBV5-1 and TRBJ2-1; D gene ambiguous. Trimming stripped 1 base from V and 0 bases from J, with 11 bases between. The CDR3 is 16 amino acids. In germline, CDR1 is SGHRS, CDR2 YFSETQ. The CDR3 is CASSLTALSSYNEQFF. The CDR3 coding sequence is TGCGCCAGCAGCTTGACAGCACTGAGCTCCTACAATGAGCAGTTCTTC.

This clone was seen only once. This sequence joins TRBV27 and TRBJ2-1; D might be TRBD2 (6 bases). The CDR3 has 16 residues. Germline lookup yields CDR1 MNHEY and CDR2 SMNVEV (reference sequence). V shed 6 bases and J shed 0 bases, with 15 bases lying between them. The CDR3 loop reads CASSPPGLSSYNEQFF. CDR3 bases: TGTGCCAGCAGCCCACCGGGACTCAGCTCCTACAATGAGCAGTTCTTC.

The rearrangement joins TRBV6-2 or TRBV6-3 to TRBJ2-1; 11 bases are a match to TRBD2. The CDR3 totals 16 residues. Germline assignment: CDR1 MNHEY and CDR2 SVGEGT. After removal of 0 bases from V and 7 bases from J, the junction contained 5 bases not matched to a gene. CDR3 sequence reads: CASSYSLTSGDNEQFF. The CDR3 DNA follows: TGTGCCAGCAGTTACTCGTTGACTAGCGGGGATAATGAGCAGTTCTTC.